Following are 3 T cell receptor beta chains from one sample sequenced in a study of T cell responses to AZD1222 COVID-19 vaccine. The assay was immunoSEQ multiplex PCR, and TCRdb's table has in-frame clones only and misses some. Counted here are under 200,000 clones, 90% to 95% occurring once; the ten biggest clones make up approximately 4%. The material sequenced was peripheral blood, taken on day 0 of AZD1222 vaccination. These receptors originate from an adult in good health.

This clone was counted a single time. V gene TRBV27 combines with J gene TRBJ2-7; D is possibly TRBD1 (6 bases). CDR3 length: 15 residues. V lost 2 bases and J lost 2, with 13 bases in between. Germline lookup yields CDR1 MNHEY and CDR2 SMNVEV (reference sequence). CDR3 in DNA: TGTGCCAGCAGTTTAGGGGGCGATGGGACCTACGAGCAGTACTTC. Amino acid sequence: CASSLGGDGTYEQYF.

This CDR3 is CASSPAREELFF. As DNA, the CDR3 is TGTGCCAGCTCTCCTGCCCGGGAAGAGCTGTTTTTT. V is TRBV18 and J is TRBJ2-2; tentative D call: TRBD2 (5 bases). The CDR3 is 12 amino acids. Germline V gene data show CDR1 as KGHSH and CDR2 as LQKENI. Trimming stripped 6 bases from V and 11 bases from J, with 13 bases between. The whole variable domain, remainder taken from reference TRBV18 and TRBJ2-2, is NAGVMQNPRHLVRRRGQEARLRCSPMKGHSHVYWYRQLPEEGLKFMVYLQKENIIDESGMPKERFSAEFPKEGPSILRIQQVVRGDSAAYFCASSPAREELFFGEGSRLTVL.

J is TRBJ2-7 and V is TRBV19; D perhaps matches TRBD1 (6 bases). This CDR3 is built from 14 residues. The V and J ends lost 4 bases and 4 bases respectively, with 14 bases between them. CDR1 is LNHDA, CDR2 SQIVND, per germline (reference sequence). CDR3 in amino acids: CASSTWTETYEQYF. The DNA for the CDR3 is TGTGCCAGTAGTACCTGGACAGAGACGTACGAGCAGTACTTC. Full variable domain (missing parts from reference TRBV19 and TRBJ2-7): DGGITQSPKYLFRKEGQNVTLSCEQNLNHDAMYWYRQDPGQGLRLIYYSQIVNDFQKGDIAEGYSVSREKKESFPLTVTSAQKNPTAFYLCASSTWTETYEQYFGPGTRLTVT.